The next 9 T cell receptor beta chains were all read from a single sample in a study of blood T cell repertoires in COVID-19. Profiling relied on immunoSEQ multiplex PCR, and the TCRdb table lists in-frame clones only, not all of them. The sample records 150,000 to 200,000 clones, around 76% being singletons. The sequenced sample was PBMCs or T cells enriched from blood (not recorded which). These receptors all stem from a woman between 50 and 59 years old with acute COVID-19.

This chain links TRBV14 with TRBJ2-5; D ambiguous. With 1 base removed from V and 4 bases from J, the gap between germline ends came to 13 bases. There are 15 residues in the CDR3. CDR1 SGHDN and CDR2 FVKESK come from the germline V gene. In DNA, the CDR3 is TGTGCCAGCAGCCAAGGGATCGCGGTTCGAGAGACCCAGTACTTC. It codes for CASSQGIAVRETQYF.

The chain links TRBV4-2 to TRBJ1-2, with 7 bases fitting TRBD1. The CDR3 has 16 amino acids. Unmatched junction bases numbered 17, after V lost 1 base and J lost 12 bases. Per germline, CDR1 LGHNA and CDR2 YNFKEQ. CDR3 region: CASSQARKEGTASHTF. CDR3 DNA: TGTGCCAGCAGCCAAGCACGAAAGGAAGGGACAGCTTCTCACACCTTC.

This chain links TRBV4-1 with TRBJ1-5; no clear D. The V end was cut by 0 bases, the J end by 1 base, with 7 bases between. The length of the CDR3 is 15 residues. The germline V gene encodes CDR1 MGHRA and CDR2 YSYEKL. The CDR3 sequence: CASSQEQTSNQPQHF. For the CDR3, the DNA is TGCGCCAGCAGCCAAGAACAGACCAGCAATCAGCCCCAGCATTTT.

This clone was found a few times. At one end, the junction sequence differs from germline, possibly due to a read error. The gene calls are TRBV18 and TRBJ1-1, with TRBD1 identical over 11 bases. Germline CDR1 reads KGHSH; CDR2 reads LQKENI. There are 15 residues in the CDR3. Written as DNA, the CDR3 is TGTGCCAGCTCACCGGGGACAGGGGGGGAAACTGGAGCTTTCTTT. This encodes CASSPGTGGETGAFF.

This clone was seen a single time. The chain carries TRBV9 and TRBJ2-7; TRBD2 aligns across 10 bases. The trim removed 1 base at V and 1 base at J, leaving 29 bases unmatched. The CDR3 is 24 amino acids. Germline CDR1 is SGDLS and CDR2 is YYNGEE. The CDR3 DNA follows: TGTGCCAGCAGCGTAATCACCCTGGCCCCACTCGGAGCGGGGGGGGCCACCAAGTCCTACGAGCAGTACGTC. This sequence encodes CASSVITLAPLGAGGATKSYEQYV.

The chain couples TRBV18 to TRBJ1-4, with 7 bases that match TRBD1. This CDR3 is built from 16 residues. Germline V lookup: CDR1 KGHSH, CDR2 LQKENI. V trimming: 0 bases; J trimming: 4 bases; junction bases outside the gene matches: 5. CDR3 DNA: TGTGCCAGCTCACCACCGCCGGGACAGTTTAATGAAAAACTGTTTTTT. Protein sequence: CASSPPPGQFNEKLFF.

V gene TRBV10-3 combines with J gene TRBJ2-1; 7 bases line up with TRBD1. With 7 bases clipped from V and 6 bases from J, the junction kept 3 bases outside the gene matches. The CDR3 has 12 residues. The germline gives CDR1 ENHRY, CDR2 SYGVKD. CDR3 loop: CAIIGDSNEQFF. In DNA, the CDR3 is TGTGCCATCATAGGGGACAGCAATGAGCAGTTCTTC.

The V gene is TRBV5-5, the J gene TRBJ2-5; 11 bases are a match to TRBD1. The germline gives CDR1 SGHKS, CDR2 YYEKEE (reference sequence). Losses at the gene ends were 0 bases for V and 4 bases for J; bases not matched to a gene: 2. The CDR3 is 15 residues long. The CDR3 loop is CASSLVGTGGETQYF. The CDR3 DNA reads as TGTGCCAGCAGCTTGGTAGGGACAGGGGGAGAGACCCAGTACTTC.

CDR3 in amino acids: CGGGWGEKLFF. In nucleotides, the CDR3 is TGCGGTGGGGGCTGGGGTGAAAAACTGTTTTTT. The chain joins TRBV20-1 to TRBJ1-4; tentatively, D is TRBD1 (6 bases). Germline V gives CDR1 DFQATT, CDR2 SNEGSKA (reference sequence). This CDR3 region has 11 residues.